This T cell receptor (beta chain) was recovered during a study of OX40 agonist ivuxolimab in advanced cancers. Measured with immunoSEQ multiplex PCR; TCRdb has only the in-frame clones, and not every one. The sample records roughly 53,000 clones, about 82% being singletons. The V end was cut by 5 bases, the J end by 4 bases, with 12 bases between. The germline CDR1 and CDR2 sequences are SGHTA and FQGTGA. This CDR3 spans 14 amino acids. The receptor was derived from an adult with an advanced solid tumor such as melanoma, head and neck, liver or kidney cancer. Sequenced material: CD4+ or CD8+ T cells sorted from blood, taken in a trial of the OX40 agonist ivuxolimab. The chain carries TRBV7-3 and TRBJ2-1; D could derive from TRBD1 or TRBD2 (6 bases each). The CDR3 nucleotides read TGTGCCAGCAGCCCGGGGGCGGCGTACAATGAGCAGTTCTTC. Translation: CASSPGAAYNEQFF. Based on the CDR3 plus reference TRBV7-3 and TRBJ2-1, the full variable domain is GAGVSQTPSNKVTEKGKYVELRCDPISGHTALYWYRQSLGQGPEFLIYFQGTGAADDSGLPNDRFFAVRPEGSVSTLKIQRTERGDSAVYLCASSPGAAYNEQFFGPGTRLTVL.